This T cell receptor (beta chain) emerged from a study of OX40 agonist ivuxolimab in advanced cancers. The overall study: As their treatment, patients were administered ivuxolimab, an agonistic anti-OX40 (CD134) antibody. Hepatocellular carcinoma, melanoma, renal cell or head and neck cancer affected the dose-escalation patients.

TCRdb's table, derived via immunoSEQ multiplex PCR, lists solely in-frame clones and lacks some. This table has about 59,000 clones, around 86% appearing once. Germline CDR1 and CDR2: SGHDT and YYEEEE. Trimming removed 4 bases at V and 4 bases at J, with 19 bases between. The CDR3 runs 16 residues. The TCR comes from an adult with an advanced solid tumor such as melanoma, head and neck, liver or kidney cancer. V usage is TRBV5-6 and J usage is TRBJ2-3; D perhaps matches TRBD2 (6 bases). This sample comprised CD4+ or CD8+ T cells sorted from blood, obtained in a trial of the OX40 agonist ivuxolimab. The CDR3 region is CASSPVDSGRPDTQYF. DNA for the CDR3: TGTGCCAGCAGCCCGGTGGATAGCGGACGTCCAGATACGCAGTATTTT.